This T cell receptor (beta chain) appears in the sequencing data of a study of long-term antiretroviral therapy in people with HIV. Study observations and caveats: HIV repertoires spanned tighter CDR3 length ranges than controls did.

Worth noting for this clone: What it binds is not known.

The libraries were made with immunoSEQ v3.0 at survey level. Libraries were prepared by immunoSEQ multiplex PCR; TCRdb keeps only in-frame clonotypes and omits some of them. The table lists about 17,000 clones, 70% to 80% of them singletons. V was shortened by 1 base and J by 4 bases, with 13 bases between the two germline ends. This CDR3 spans 15 amino acids. Germline assignment: CDR1 SGHTA and CDR2 FQGNSA. The chain employs TRBV7-2 and TRBJ2-5; tentatively, D is TRBD2 (6 bases). Sequencing used unsorted PBMCs, obtained at the start of antiretroviral therapy. The source is a man aged 25 to 45 with HIV. The CDR3 is CASSLVRGGRETQYF. CDR3 nucleotides: TGTGCCAGCAGCTTAGTCCGGGGAGGCCGAGAGACCCAGTACTTC.